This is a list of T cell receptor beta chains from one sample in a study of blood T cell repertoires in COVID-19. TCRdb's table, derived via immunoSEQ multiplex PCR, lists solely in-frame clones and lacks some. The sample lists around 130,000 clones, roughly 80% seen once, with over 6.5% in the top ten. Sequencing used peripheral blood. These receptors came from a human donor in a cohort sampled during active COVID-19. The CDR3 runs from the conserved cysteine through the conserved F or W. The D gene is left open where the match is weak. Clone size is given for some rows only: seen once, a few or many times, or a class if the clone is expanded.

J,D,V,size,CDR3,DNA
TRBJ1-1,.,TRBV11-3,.,CASSLDPVNTEAFF,TGTGCCAGCAGCTTAGATCCAGTGAACACTGAAGCTTTCTTT
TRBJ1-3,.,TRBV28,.,CASRSLDSIVGNTIYF,TGTGCCAGCAGGAGCCTGGACTCGATCGTGGGAAACACCATATATTTT
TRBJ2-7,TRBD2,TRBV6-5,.,CASSFGTSGSYEQYF,TGTGCCAGCAGTTTCGGGACTAGCGGCTCCTACGAGCAGTACTTC
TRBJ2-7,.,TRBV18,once,CASSPSGSRTSYEQYF,TGTGCCAGCTCACCCTCAGGGTCTAGGACCTCCTACGAGCAGTACTTC
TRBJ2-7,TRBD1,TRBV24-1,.,CATSDLTGASYEQYF,TGTGCCACCAGTGATTTGACAGGGGCCTCCTACGAGCAGTACTTC
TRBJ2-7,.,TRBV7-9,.,CASSFSVSLHYEQYF,TGTGCCAGCAGCTTCTCAGTCTCTCTTCACTACGAGCAGTACTTC
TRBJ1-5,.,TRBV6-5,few,CASSQDSQQPQHF,TGTGCCAGCAGCCAGGACAGTCAACAGCCCCAGCATTTT
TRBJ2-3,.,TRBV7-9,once,CASSFPGGTDTQYF,TGTGCCAGCAGCTTCCCCGGGGGTACAGATACGCAGTATTTT
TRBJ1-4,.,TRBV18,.,CASSPDRREEKLFF,TGTGCCAGCTCACCAGATAGGAGGGAGGAAAAACTGTTTTTT
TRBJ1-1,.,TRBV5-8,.,CASSLGSGTTEAFF,TGTGCCAGCAGCTTGGGGTCAGGTACGACTGAAGCTTTCTTT
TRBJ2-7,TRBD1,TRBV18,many,CASSPGTGPYEQYF,TGTGCCAGCTCACCAGGGACAGGACCCTACGAGCAGTACTTC
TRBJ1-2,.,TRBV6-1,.,CASSESAHYGYTF,TGTGCCAGCAGTGAATCAGCGCACTATGGCTACACCTTC
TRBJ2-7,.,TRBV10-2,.,CASSGLGGLSYEQYF,TGCGCCAGCAGTGGGTTGGGGGGACTCTCCTACGAGCAGTACTTC
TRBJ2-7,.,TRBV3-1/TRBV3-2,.,CASSRGGYEQYF,TGTGCCAGCAGCCGAGGGGGATACGAGCAGTACTTC
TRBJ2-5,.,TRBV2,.,CASSDRGRAQETQYF,TGTGCCAGCAGTGACCGGGGTCGGGCACAAGAGACCCAGTACTTC
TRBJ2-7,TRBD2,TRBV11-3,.,CASSLAGASGEQYF,TGTGCCAGCAGTTTAGCGGGAGCATCCGGCGAGCAGTACTTC
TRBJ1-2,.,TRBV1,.,CTSSQKQIKYGYTF,TGCACCAGCAGCCAAAAACAGATAAAGTATGGCTACACCTTC
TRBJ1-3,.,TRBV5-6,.,CASSLAGAELGNTIYF,TGTGCCAGCAGCTTGGCAGGGGCGGAGTTAGGAAACACCATATATTTT
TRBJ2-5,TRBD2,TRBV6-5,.,CASNRLAGVQETQYF,TGTGCCAGCAACCGACTAGCGGGGGTACAAGAGACCCAGTACTTC
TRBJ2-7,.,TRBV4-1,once,CASSQDVGLGSYEQYF,TGCGCCAGCAGCCAAGATGTGGGCCTCGGTTCATACGAGCAGTACTTC
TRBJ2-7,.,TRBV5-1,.,CASSVVDSYEQYF,TGCGCCAGCAGCGTGGTTGACAGCTACGAGCAGTACTTC